The 7 T cell receptor beta chains given below trace back to one sample, sequenced in a study of blood T cell repertoires in COVID-19. The data were produced by immunoSEQ multiplex PCR, yet TCRdb's version contains in-frame clones alone and is incomplete. The data hold fewer than 200,000 clones, with 60% to 80% observed a single time. The material sequenced was peripheral blood. The receptors were sampled from a woman aged 65 to 85 with acute or convalescent COVID-19.

This clone was seen repeatedly, ten times or more. The chain employs TRBV19 and TRBJ1-5; 10 nucleotides line up with TRBD1. The germline V gene encodes CDR1 LNHDA and CDR2 SQIVND (reference sequence). The CDR3 loop spans 15 amino acids. Trimming cost V 5 bases and J 6 bases; bases outside gene matches: 7. DNA for the CDR3: TGTGCCAGTAGTGAAGGACAGGGGGGTGGTCAGCCCCAGCATTTT. This translates into CASSEGQGGGQPQHF.

The chain recombines TRBV4-1 with TRBJ2-5, with D possibly being TRBD2 (5 bases). Germline CDR1 reads MGHRA; CDR2 reads YSYEKL. This CDR3 is built from 15 residues. V lost 0 bases, J lost 5 bases, and 13 bases lay in between. The CDR3 DNA is TGCGCCAGCAGCCAAGAGTCGTCTAGCTATGAGACCCAGTACTTC. Its protein product is CASSQESSSYETQYF.

The chain recombines TRBV5-1 with TRBJ2-7; TRBD2 matches at 10 bases. Looked up from germline, CDR1 is SGHRS and CDR2 is YFSETQ. The CDR3 is made up of 17 amino acids. Trimming cost V 0 bases and J 4 bases; bases outside gene matches: 10. CDR3 bases: TGCGCCAGCAGCTTGGCTCCGCTAGCGGGAGCCGCGTACGAGCAGTACTTC. This codes for CASSLAPLAGAAYEQYF.

This clone was recorded once. V and J are TRBV30 and TRBJ2-1; tentative D call: TRBD1 (5 bases). CDR1 GTSNPN and CDR2 SVGIG come from the germline V gene (reference sequence). The CDR3 totals 13 residues. V lost 5 bases, J lost 4 bases, and 12 bases lay in between. The DNA of the CDR3 is TGTGCCTGGGACCGGACAACATACAATGAGCAGTTCTTC. It is translated as CAWDRTTYNEQFF.

The V and J genes are TRBV7-9 and TRBJ1-1; a weak D match, TRBD1 (5 bases). V dropped 3 bases and J dropped 3 bases, with 11 bases sitting between them. Germline V CDR1 and CDR2: SEHNR, FQNEAQ (reference sequence). This CDR3 spans 14 amino acids. The CDR3 bases are TGTGCCAGCAGCTTTGCCGGGGGTGACACTGAAGCTTTCTTT. Translated: CASSFAGGDTEAFF. Variable domain in full (rest from reference TRBV7-9 and TRBJ1-1): DTGVSQNPRHKITKRGQNVTFRCDPISEHNRLYWYRQTLGQGPEFLTYFQNEAQLEKSRLLSDRFSAERPKGSFSTLEIQRTEQGDSAMYLCASSFAGGDTEAFFGQGTRLTVV.

CDR3 protein: CATSATPTGGYTF. The CDR3 DNA follows: TGTGCCACCAGTGCAACCCCGACAGGGGGCTACACCTTC. The chain recombines TRBV24-1 with TRBJ1-2, with 7 bases matching TRBD1. Trimming at V came to 5 bases and at J to 8 bases, leaving 7 bases not matched to a gene. Germline lookup yields CDR1 KGHDR and CDR2 SFDVKD. CDR3 size: 13 residues.

The chain has TRBV28 and TRBJ1-1; possibly TRBD1 for D (5 bases). The germline V gene encodes CDR1 MDHEN and CDR2 SYDVKM. V shed 5 bases and J shed 8 bases, with 15 bases lying between them. The CDR3 is 13 amino acids. CDR3 residues: CASSPSGGREAFF. CDR3 in DNA: TGTGCCAGCAGTCCCAGCGGGGGGAGAGAAGCTTTCTTT.